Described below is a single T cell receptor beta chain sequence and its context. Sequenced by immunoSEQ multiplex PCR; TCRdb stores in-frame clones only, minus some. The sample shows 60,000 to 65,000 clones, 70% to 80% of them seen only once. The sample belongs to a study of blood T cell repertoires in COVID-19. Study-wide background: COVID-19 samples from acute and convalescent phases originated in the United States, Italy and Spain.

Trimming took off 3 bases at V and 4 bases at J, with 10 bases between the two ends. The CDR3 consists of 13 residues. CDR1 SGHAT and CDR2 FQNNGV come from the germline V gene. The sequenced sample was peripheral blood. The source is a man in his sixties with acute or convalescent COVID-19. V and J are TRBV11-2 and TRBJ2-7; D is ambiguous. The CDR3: CASSFSGSYEQYF. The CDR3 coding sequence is TGTGCCAGCAGCTTCTCCGGGTCTTACGAGCAGTACTTC. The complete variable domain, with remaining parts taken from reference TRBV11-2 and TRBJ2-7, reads EAGVAQSPRYKIIEKRQSVAFWCNPISGHATLYWYQQILGQGPKLLIQFQNNGVVDDSQLPKDRFSAERLKGVDSTLKIQPAKLEDSAVYLCASSFSGSYEQYFGPGTRLTVT.